Presented here are 25 T cell receptor beta chains from one specimen sequenced in a study of graft-versus-host responses after intestinal transplantation. Clones were read by immunoSEQ multiplex PCR, and TCRdb kept only the in-frame ones, dropping some. The sample consists of 3,000 to 4,000 clones, about two thirds of them appearing once. Intraepithelial lymphocytes and lamina propria lymphocytes were released through processing of graft tissue. Sequenced here: ileum tissue, sampled 1,000 to 1,300 days after intestinal transplantation. These receptors were obtained from a human patient who received an intestinal transplant, so some T cells may come from the graft donor.

The chain has TRBV4-1 and TRBJ2-5; D uncertain. V was cut by 2 bases and J by 2 bases, with 12 bases left in between. CDR1 and CDR2 from the germline V gene are MGHRA and YSYEKL. The CDR3 is made up of 15 amino acids. The CDR3 here is CASSQSAAEQETQYF. The CDR3 DNA sequence: TGCGCCAGCAGCCAATCTGCCGCGGAACAAGAGACCCAGTACTTC.

This rearrangement joins TRBV6-4 to TRBJ2-1; 9 bases match TRBD1. In germline, CDR1 is MRHNA, CDR2 SNTAGT. V was clipped by 4 bases and J by 6 bases; unmatched bases: 7. The CDR3 is made up of 15 amino acids. CDR3 loop: CASSVETGGFNEQFF. The CDR3 region has the DNA TGTGCCAGCAGTGTGGAGACAGGGGGTTTCAATGAGCAGTTCTTC.

V and J are TRBV14 and TRBJ2-7; a possible D gene is TRBD1 (6 bases). Trimming pared 5 bases from V and 5 bases from J, leaving 19 bases between. There are 15 residues in the CDR3. The germline V gene encodes CDR1 SGHDN and CDR2 FVKESK. CDR3 sequence: CASSARRTQGHEQYF. The CDR3 DNA reads as TGTGCCAGCAGCGCCCGTCGGACCCAGGGGCACGAGCAGTACTTC.

This rearrangement joins TRBV5-1 to TRBJ2-5; 12 positions agree with TRBD2. Unmatched junction bases numbered 3, after V lost 2 bases and J lost 1 base. Germline lookup yields CDR1 SGHRS and CDR2 YFSETQ. There are 16 residues in the CDR3. CDR3 sequence (DNA): TGCGCCAGCAGCTTTGGACTAGCGGGGACCCAAGAGACCCAGTACTTC. Protein: CASSFGLAGTQETQYF.

This clone was observed a single time. Other nucleotide sequences from this sample produce the same CDR3. The rearrangement uses TRBV28 and TRBJ2-7; D gene uncertain. V was clipped by 3 bases and J by 7 bases, with 7 bases between them. CDR1 is MDHEN, CDR2 SYDVKM, per germline. The CDR3 is 11 residues long. DNA of the CDR3: TGTGCCAGCAGTTTGGGTGATGAGCAGTACTTC. Its protein is CASSLGDEQYF.

Concerning this clone: Other DNA sequences of this sample code for an identical CDR3. The V and J genes are TRBV28 and TRBJ1-2; 9 positions match TRBD1. The CDR3 totals 13 residues. The V and J ends lost 6 bases and 8 bases, in that order; junction bases with no gene match: 7. Germline CDR1 reads MDHEN; CDR2 reads SYDVKM. The CDR3 DNA reads TGTGCCAGCAGCTTCGACAGGGGGGGAGGCTACACCTTC. It is translated as CASSFDRGGGYTF.

The chain recombines TRBV30 with TRBJ1-5, with D possibly TRBD1 on 6 matching bases. V lost 5 bases, J lost 2 bases, and 13 bases lay in between. The CDR3 contains 14 residues. From germline, CDR1 is GTSNPN and CDR2 SVGIG (reference sequence). CDR3 sequence (DNA): TGTGCCTGGTCCCAACAGGGTGGCAATCAGCCCCAGCATTTT. Translating gives CAWSQQGGNQPQHF.

V is TRBV9 and J is TRBJ2-5, with a possible D match to TRBD2 (6 bases). Trimming removed 0 bases at V and 2 bases at J, with 14 bases between. This CDR3 is built from 16 residues. Germline loops: CDR1 SGDLS, CDR2 YYNGEE. The CDR3 protein is CASSVGVEGRQETQYF. DNA of the CDR3: TGTGCCAGCAGCGTAGGGGTGGAGGGGCGGCAAGAGACCCAGTACTTC.

This rearrangement joins TRBV6-1 to TRBJ2-5, with 8 bases fitting TRBD1. Germline CDR1 reads MNHNS; CDR2 reads SASEGT. Germline trimming cut 7 bases from V and 5 bases from J; bases unmatched to any gene: 9. The CDR3 loop spans 14 amino acids. This chain's CDR3 is CASKGTGGLETQYF. The CDR3 bases are TGTGCCAGCAAAGGAACAGGGGGGCTGGAGACCCAGTACTTC.

This chain links TRBV6-5 with TRBJ2-3, with TRBD1 matching 10 bases. Germline assignment: CDR1 MNHEY and CDR2 SVGAGI. The J segment lost 1 base and the V segment lost 2 bases, leaving 3 bases of the junction unmatched. CDR3 size: 16 residues. The CDR3 bases are TGTGCCAGCAGTTACGGACAGGGGGACGGCACAGATACGCAGTATTTT. Amino acid sequence: CASSYGQGDGTDTQYF.

The rearrangement uses TRBV6-6 and TRBJ1-4; TRBD1 agrees at 10 bases. This CDR3 contains 16 residues. Germline-derived CDR1 and CDR2 are MNHNY and SVGAGI (reference sequence). V shed 2 bases and J 0 bases; nucleotides not matched to a gene: 0. The CDR3 loop reads CASSYGTGATNEKLFF. CDR3 sequence (DNA): TGTGCCAGCAGTTACGGGACAGGGGCAACTAATGAAAAACTGTTTTTT.

The V call is TRBV6-1, the J call TRBJ2-2, with D unresolved. From germline, CDR1 is MNHNS and CDR2 SASEGT. Trimming cost V 6 bases and J 1 base, with 9 bases left between them. The CDR3 loop spans 14 amino acids. CDR3 residues: CASRSVWNTGELFF. The DNA for the CDR3 is TGTGCCAGCAGATCTGTATGGAACACCGGGGAGCTGTTTTTT.

This chain connects TRBV15 to TRBJ1-3; possible D gene TRBD1, 5 bases. Trimming pared 4 bases from V and 4 bases from J, leaving 11 bases between. Per germline, CDR1 LNHNV and CDR2 YYDKDF (reference sequence). The CDR3 length is 14 residues. The CDR3 here is CATSNGGTGNTIYF. The CDR3 coding sequence is TGTGCCACCAGCAATGGGGGAACCGGAAACACCATATATTTT.

The CDR3 spells CASSFLSANTGELFF. The CDR3 coding sequence is TGCGCCAGCAGCTTCCTGTCCGCGAACACCGGGGAGCTGTTTTTT. V is TRBV5-1 and J is TRBJ2-2; D is uncertain. V was cut by 2 bases and J by 0 bases, with 8 bases left in between. The CDR3 has 15 residues. Looked up from germline, CDR1 is SGHRS and CDR2 is YFSETQ.

J is TRBJ2-1 and V is TRBV27, with 8 nucleotides matching TRBD2. This CDR3 is 16 amino acids long. The V and J ends lost 3 bases and 6 bases, in that order; junction bases with no gene match: 10. Germline CDR1 reads MNHEY; CDR2 reads SMNVEV (reference sequence). The CDR3 sequence is CASSFLPGGPGNEQFF. DNA for the CDR3: TGTGCCAGCAGTTTTCTACCGGGGGGGCCTGGCAATGAGCAGTTCTTC.

In its sample, this clone ranks as large. CDR3 amino acids: CASSYVSSAYGYTF. The CDR3 DNA reads TGTGCCAGCAGTTATGTTTCGTCAGCCTATGGCTACACCTTC. The chain joins TRBV6-6 to TRBJ1-2; D call uncertain. The CDR3 is 14 residues long. In germline, CDR1 is MNHNY, CDR2 SVGAGI (reference sequence). V lost 3 bases and J 4 bases, leaving 12 bases between the germline ends.

V and J are TRBV18 and TRBJ2-2, with no clear D. V lost 1 base, J lost 0 bases, and 3 bases lay in between. The CDR3 has 14 residues. The germline CDR1 and CDR2 sequences are KGHSH and LQKENI. CDR3 nucleotide sequence: TGTGCCAGCTCACCACTACCGAACACCGGGGAGCTGTTTTTT. Translation gives CASSPLPNTGELFF.

The chain joins TRBV5-1 to TRBJ2-1; TRBD2 matches at 12 bases. CDR1 and CDR2 from the germline V gene are SGHRS and YFSETQ. The CDR3 has 16 amino acids. V shed 3 bases and J 8 bases; nucleotides not matched to a gene: 9. CDR3 protein: CASSSGRLAGVDEQFF. DNA of the CDR3: TGCGCCAGCAGCTCTGGGCGACTAGCGGGGGTGGATGAGCAGTTCTTC.

The chain recombines TRBV28 with TRBJ2-2, with 8 nucleotides matching TRBD2. From germline, CDR1 is MDHEN and CDR2 SYDVKM. The CDR3 length is 14 residues. V lost 7 bases and J lost 6; bases outside the gene matches: 7. The CDR3 region is CASTRGGLAGELFF. Here the CDR3 DNA reads TGTGCCAGCACCCGCGGGGGGCTGGCCGGGGAGCTGTTTTTT.

V gene TRBV10-2 combines with J gene TRBJ1-1; perhaps TRBD1 as D (6 bases). Per the germline V gene, CDR1 is WSHSY and CDR2 is SAAADI. V was cut by 6 bases and J by 7 bases, with 18 bases left in between. This CDR3 is 14 amino acids long. CDR3 nucleotide sequence: TGCGCCAGCAGACCCCCAAGGGGGGCTGGTGAAGCTTTCTTT. It encodes CASRPPRGAGEAFF.

Note on this clone: This same CDR3 is encoded by further DNA sequences in the sample. This rearrangement joins TRBV6-5 to TRBJ1-4; D gene uncertain. CDR3 size: 15 residues. Trimming left V 5 bases short and J 8 bases short, with 18 bases between. Per germline, CDR1 MNHEY and CDR2 SVGAGI. The CDR3 protein is CASSLTGGLGEKLFF. The CDR3 DNA is TGTGCCAGCAGTCTCACGGGTGGATTAGGAGAAAAACTGTTTTTT.

This chain joins TRBV4-1 and TRBJ2-7; 11 positions agree with TRBD2. Germline CDR1 is MGHRA and CDR2 is YSYEKL. The CDR3 totals 14 residues. V lost 4 bases, J lost 5 bases, and 4 bases stayed unmatched. The CDR3 DNA reads TGCGCCAGCAGCCGACTAGCGGGGAGCCACGAGCAGTACTTC. It is translated as CASSRLAGSHEQYF.

This chain joins TRBV6-1 and TRBJ2-1; 11 nucleotides agree with TRBD2. The CDR3 loop spans 17 amino acids. Germline values: CDR1 MNHNS, CDR2 SASEGT. Trimming took 4 bases from V and 0 from J; bases not matched to a gene: 5. In DNA, the CDR3 is TGTGCCAGCAGTGCGCTAGCGGGGGGCAGCTCCTACAATGAGCAGTTCTTC. The encoded protein is CASSALAGGSSYNEQFF.

V gene TRBV28 combines with J gene TRBJ1-5; tentatively, D is TRBD1 (6 bases). Germline V gene data show CDR1 as MDHEN and CDR2 as SYDVKM. The V and J ends lost 2 bases and 5 bases respectively, with 10 bases between them. There are 14 residues in the CDR3. The CDR3 bases are TGTGCCAGCAGTTTAGCGGCAGGGGATCAGCCCCAGCATTTT. It is translated as CASSLAAGDQPQHF.

The V and J genes are TRBV5-8 and TRBJ2-1; D uncertain. The ends were cut back, 10 bases at V and 4 bases at J, with 12 bases in the middle. The length of the CDR3 is 12 residues. Germline V CDR1 and CDR2: SGHTS, YDEGEE. The CDR3 DNA is TGTGCCGGCCCCGGCCCATACAATGAGCAGTTCTTC. Protein: CAGPGPYNEQFF.